Presented here are 24 T cell receptor beta chains from one specimen sequenced in a study of T cells after yellow fever vaccination. From the 5' RACE reads, TCRdb called clonotypes with MiXCR, one entry per CDR3 protein. The table has over 100,000 distinct CDR3 sequences, 6.5% to 9% seen once. Sequencing was performed on CD8+ T cells sorted from PBMCs, taken 45 days after the yellow fever booster vaccination. These receptors came from a man aged 25 to 45 who received the YFV17D yellow fever vaccine.

This clonotype was seen more than once but under ten times. J is TRBJ2-2 and V is TRBV5-1; D call uncertain. V lost 4 bases, J lost 3 bases, and 16 bases lay in between. Germline V CDR1 and CDR2: SGHRS, YFSETQ. CDR3 size: 16 residues. CDR3 amino acids: CASSPSPDPYTGELFF. The DNA of the CDR3 is TGCGCCAGCAGCCCGAGTCCAGACCCTTACACCGGGGAGCTGTTTTTT. The variable domain in full, with the rest retrieved from reference TRBV5-1 and TRBJ2-2, is KAGVTQTPRYLIKTRGQQVTLSCSPISGHRSVSWYQQTPGQGLQFLFEYFSETQRNKGNFPGRFSGRQFSNSRSEMNVSTLELGDSALYLCASSPSPDPYTGELFFGEGSRLTVL.

This clonotype was detected only a few times. CDR3 residues: CASSLSAGAYTQYF. The CDR3 region has the DNA TGTGCCAGCAGCTTATCAGCGGGAGCATATACGCAGTATTTT. V is TRBV11-2 and J is TRBJ2-3; 8 bases are shared with TRBD2. CDR1 is SGHAT, CDR2 FQNNGV, per germline. The CDR3 runs 14 residues. V dropped 2 bases and J dropped 7; count of bases not matched to a gene: 5.

The V call is TRBV7-9, the J call TRBJ1-2; 7 bases are shared with TRBD1. The CDR3 extends over 14 amino acids. Germline V gene data show CDR1 as SEHNR and CDR2 as FQNEAQ (reference sequence). J was trimmed by 7 bases and V by 0 bases; bases with no gene match: 5. The CDR3 DNA sequence: TGTGCCAGCAGCTTAGCAGGGGGCCCCCTTGGCTACACCTTC. Encoded protein: CASSLAGGPLGYTF.

This clonotype was recorded at least ten times. The chain joins TRBV28 to TRBJ1-5, with 7 bases aligning to TRBD1. CDR3 length: 15 amino acids. CDR1 and CDR2 (germline): MDHEN, SYDVKM. With V trimmed by 3 bases and J by 4 bases, 6 bases remained unmatched. CDR3 DNA sequence: TGTGCCAGCAGTTTTCCGGAGGGGGCTAATCAGCCCCAGCATTTT. Translated, it gives CASSFPEGANQPQHF.

This chain connects TRBV9 to TRBJ2-3; D not certain. The length of the CDR3 is 15 residues. The V end lost 0 bases, the J end lost 2 bases, and 10 bases lay between the germline ends. Germline V lookup: CDR1 SGDLS, CDR2 YYNGEE. CDR3 nucleotide sequence: TGTGCCAGCAGCGTAGATGCGGAGTCCACAGATACGCAGTATTTT. It encodes CASSVDAESTDTQYF. Drawing the rest from reference TRBV9 and TRBJ2-3, the complete variable domain is DSGVTQTPKHLITATGQRVTLRCSPRSGDLSVYWYQQSLDQGLQFLIQYYNGEERAKGNILERFSAQQFPDLHSELNLSSLELGDSALYFCASSVDAESTDTQYFGPGTRLTVL.

This clonotype was seen more than once but under ten times. The chain links TRBV28 to TRBJ2-1; no firm D call. Trimming removed 6 bases at V and 8 bases at J, with 14 bases between. Germline lookup yields CDR1 MDHEN and CDR2 SYDVKM. CDR3 length: 13 residues. The CDR3 DNA follows: TGTGCCAGCAGAGGGTCCAGAGCCGATGAGCAGTTCTTC. Translated, it gives CASRGSRADEQFF.

This clonotype was observed a handful of times. V gene TRBV7-9 combines with J gene TRBJ2-1, with D possibly matching TRBD2 (5 bases). The CDR3 spans 16 residues. V lost 10 bases to trimming and J lost 0 bases, with 19 bases between them. Germline V lookup: CDR1 SEHNR, CDR2 FQNEAQ (reference sequence). The CDR3 DNA is TGTGCCATCGCCCTAAGGGAACGGGACTCCTACAATGAGCAGTTCTTC. This sequence encodes CAIALRERDSYNEQFF. The entire variable domain, with the rest obtained from reference TRBV7-9 and TRBJ2-1, is as follows: DTGVSQNPRHKITKRGQNVTFRCDPISEHNRLYWYRQTLGQGPEFLTYFQNEAQLEKSRLLSDRFSAERPKGSFSTLEIQRTEQGDSAMYLCAIALRERDSYNEQFFGPGTRLTVL.

This clonotype was picked up a small number of times. CDR3 region: CAISESLDGTYEQYF. CDR3 DNA: TGTGCCATCAGTGAGTCATTGGATGGCACCTACGAGCAGTACTTC. The V call is TRBV10-3, the J call TRBJ2-7; the D is unclear. The CDR3 is 15 amino acids. Deletions cut 0 bases from V and 2 bases from J, with 11 bases between. Germline V lookup: CDR1 ENHRY, CDR2 SYGVKD.

This clonotype was counted ten times or more. CDR3 coding DNA: TGCAGTGCCCCGACGGGGGAGAACTACGAGCAGTACTTC. It translates to CSAPTGENYEQYF. The chain has TRBV20-1 and TRBJ2-7, with D perhaps matching TRBD2 (6 bases). The CDR3 is 13 residues long. Germline CDR1 is DFQATT and CDR2 is SNEGSKA (reference sequence). V shed 6 bases and J shed 3 bases, with 15 bases lying between them.

The genes are TRBV7-9 and TRBJ2-1, with 8 positions matching TRBD2. Looked up from germline, CDR1 is SEHNR and CDR2 is FQNEAQ (reference sequence). The CDR3 covers 15 residues. The ends lost 7 bases at V and 1 base at J; junction bases unmatched: 6. CDR3: CASIKSGSSYNEQFF. CDR3 nucleotide sequence: TGTGCCAGCATTAAAAGCGGGAGTTCCTACAATGAGCAGTTCTTC. Filled out from reference TRBV7-9 and TRBJ2-1, the complete variable domain reads DTGVSQNPRHKITKRGQNVTFRCDPISEHNRLYWYRQTLGQGPEFLTYFQNEAQLEKSRLLSDRFSAERPKGSFSTLEIQRTEQGDSAMYLCASIKSGSSYNEQFFGPGTRLTVL.

Many counts were recorded for this clonotype. V usage is TRBV7-8 and J usage is TRBJ2-7; the D gene is possibly TRBD2 (6 bases). Trimming left V 1 base short and J 4 bases short, with 11 bases between. In germline, CDR1 is SGHVS, CDR2 FQNEAQ. This CDR3 comprises 14 residues. The CDR3 DNA reads TGTGCCAGCAGCTTAGGGGGGGATCGTTACGAGCAGTACTTC. Amino acids: CASSLGGDRYEQYF.

Regarding this clonotype: This sequence may be a read error, since a much larger clone differs from it by one base. This rearrangement joins TRBV12-3 or TRBV12-4 to TRBJ2-7, with D possibly being TRBD2 (5 bases). The CDR3 contains 17 residues. V was trimmed by 8 bases and J by 3 bases, leaving 26 bases between them. CDR3 loop: CASEGKKEGRLGYEQYF. DNA for the CDR3: TGTGCCAGCGAGGGCAAAAAGGAAGGGCGTTTGGGCTACGAGCAGTACTTC.

The chain is built from TRBV3-1 and TRBJ2-1, with TRBD2 identical over 9 bases. This CDR3 region has 16 residues. Germline V gene sequence: CDR1 LGHDT, CDR2 YNNKEL (reference sequence). V lost 1 base to trimming and J lost 3 bases; unmatched junction nucleotides: 4. CDR3 residues: CASSQGLADFYNEQFF. CDR3 coding DNA: TGTGCCAGCAGCCAAGGACTAGCGGATTTCTACAATGAGCAGTTCTTC.

The chain recombines TRBV5-5 with TRBJ2-2; 8 bases fit TRBD2. V shed 2 bases and J 0 bases; nucleotides not matched to a gene: 6. CDR1 and CDR2 (germline): SGHKS, YYEKEE (reference sequence). The CDR3 runs 17 residues. CDR3 region: CASSFPSGGPNTGELFF. The DNA for the CDR3 is TGTGCCAGCAGCTTTCCTTCGGGAGGGCCGAACACCGGGGAGCTGTTTTTT.

This clonotype was seen many times. The chain has TRBV29-1 and TRBJ2-7; the D gene could be TRBD1 or TRBD2 (5 bases each). In germline, CDR1 is SQVTM, CDR2 ANQGSEA. Between the trimmed V and J ends, which lost 6 bases and 5 bases, there was a span of 20 bases. The CDR3 has 14 amino acids. The CDR3 sequence: CSVRGWRSSHEQYF. CDR3 nucleotide sequence: TGCAGCGTGAGGGGTTGGAGGTCTAGCCACGAGCAGTACTTC.

Ten or more counts support this clonotype. The rearrangement uses TRBV12-3 or TRBV12-4 and TRBJ2-3, with 7 bases identical to TRBD1. Germline trimming cut 1 base from V and 2 bases from J; bases unmatched to any gene: 3. This CDR3 is built from 15 residues. CDR3 loop: CASSLGQGHTDTQYF. The CDR3 region has the DNA TGTGCCAGCAGTTTAGGACAGGGACACACAGATACGCAGTATTTT.

Many counts were recorded for this clonotype. This sequence joins TRBV29-1 and TRBJ2-5, with 8 bases fitting TRBD1. Germline CDR1 reads SQVTM; CDR2 reads ANQGSEA. J was trimmed by 5 bases and V by 7 bases; bases with no gene match: 9. CDR3 length equals 13 residues. The CDR3 here is CSATQGVAETQYF. DNA of the CDR3: TGCAGCGCCACACAGGGGGTAGCTGAGACCCAGTACTTC.

The sample holds a few counts of this clonotype. The rearrangement uses TRBV28 and TRBJ2-1, with 8 nucleotides matching TRBD1. V lost 3 bases, J lost 2 bases, and 6 bases stayed unmatched. The V gene's germline CDR1 is MDHEN and CDR2 SYDVKM. This CDR3 region has 16 residues. The CDR3 here is CASSFKSGGPYNEQFF. The CDR3 nucleotides read TGTGCCAGCAGTTTTAAATCAGGGGGCCCCTACAATGAGCAGTTCTTC.

This clonotype was seen a few times. The chain has TRBV7-9 and TRBJ2-7; D tentatively reads TRBD1 or TRBD2 (6 bases each). The CDR3 extends over 13 amino acids. The V and J ends lost 5 bases and 7 bases respectively, with 15 bases between them. Germline loops: CDR1 SEHNR, CDR2 FQNEAQ (reference sequence). CDR3 region: CASSAPGAGEQYF. The CDR3 DNA follows: TGTGCCAGCAGCGCCCCGGGGGCGGGGGAGCAGTACTTC.

This clonotype turned up a few times. J is TRBJ2-7 and V is TRBV7-4, with D tentatively TRBD2 (5 bases). Trimming removed 8 bases from V and 2 bases from J, with 13 bases in between. Per germline, CDR1 SGHVT and CDR2 SQSDAQ. The CDR3 is 13 amino acids. The CDR3 region has the DNA TGTGCCAGCGGTGGTCGGGGAGCCTACGAGCAGTACTTC. Amino acids: CASGGRGAYEQYF. Drawing the rest from reference TRBV7-4 and TRBJ2-7, the complete variable domain is GAGVSQSPRYKVAKRGRDVALRCDSISGHVTLYWYRQTLGQGSEVLTYSQSDAQRDKSGRPSGRFSAERPERSVSTLKIQRTEQGDSAVYLCASGGRGAYEQYFGPGTRLTVT.

This clonotype was counted ten times or more. The chain combines TRBV27 with TRBJ1-2, with D possibly TRBD1 on 6 matching bases. V lost 6 bases, J lost 5 bases, and 13 bases lay in between. In germline, CDR1 is MNHEY, CDR2 SMNVEV (reference sequence). The length of the CDR3 is 13 residues. CDR3 DNA sequence: TGTGCCAGCAGCCCCGGACAGTCTTATGGCTACACCTTC. Translation gives CASSPGQSYGYTF.

This clonotype was observed a few times. The chain employs TRBV7-8 and TRBJ2-7; weak D call: TRBD2 (5 bases). Germline lookup yields CDR1 SGHVS and CDR2 FQNEAQ. Trimming cost V 3 bases and J 1 base, with 13 bases left between them. This CDR3 comprises 15 residues. The CDR3 loop reads CASSFAGRTSYEQYF. DNA for the CDR3: TGTGCCAGCAGCTTCGCGGGCCGGACTTCCTACGAGCAGTACTTC.

At least ten counts were recorded for this clonotype. The chain has TRBV9 and TRBJ2-1; possibly TRBD2 for D (5 bases). Germline-derived CDR1 and CDR2 are SGDLS and YYNGEE. The CDR3 covers 14 residues. V gave up 0 bases and J gave up 1 base, with 5 bases separating them. CDR3 protein: CASSVAGSYNEQFF. As DNA, the CDR3 is TGTGCCAGCAGCGTAGCGGGATCCTACAATGAGCAGTTCTTC.

This clonotype was counted ten times or more. This chain joins TRBV3-1 and TRBJ2-3; D may be TRBD2 (6 bases). Germline V lookup: CDR1 LGHDT, CDR2 YNNKEL (reference sequence). V dropped 2 bases and J dropped 3 bases, with 9 bases sitting between them. The CDR3 has 14 residues. This chain's CDR3 is CASSQTGETDTQYF. CDR3 nucleotide sequence: TGTGCCAGCAGCCAAACGGGAGAGACAGATACGCAGTATTTT.